This T cell receptor (beta chain) derives from a study of blood T cell repertoires in COVID-19. Overall study: The analysed material was cDNA or gDNA that came from T cells, B-cell-depleted T cells, or PBMCs.

Authors' methods: The authors estimated nucleated cell counts from reference gene primer amplification. TCRdb's copy holds only in-frame clones and misses some; the assay was immunoSEQ multiplex PCR. The DNA gave D and trimming, while V, J and clone size come from that table. Of about 150,000 clones listed, approximately 80% are singletons. Germline CDR1 is MDHEN and CDR2 is SYDVKM. Trimming took off 2 bases at V and 0 bases at J, with 11 bases between the two ends. The CDR3 consists of 16 residues. The sequence came from a woman aged 60 to 75 with acute or convalescent COVID-19. The chain combines TRBV28 with TRBJ1-5, with D possibly TRBD1 on 6 matching bases. Sample: peripheral blood. CDR3 nucleotide sequence: TGTGCCAGCAGTTTAGGACAGACGATTAGCAATCAGCCCCAGCATTTT. Protein sequence: CASSLGQTISNQPQHF.